The present entry profiles one T cell receptor (beta chain) with its context. The sample comes from a study of blood T cell repertoires in COVID-19. Turning to the study itself: Specimens from acute and convalescent COVID-19 originated in the United States, Italy and Spain. PBMCs, B-cell-depleted T cells, or T cells were the source of the cDNA or gDNA that made up the material.

In the authors' workflow: Reference gene primer amplification gave estimated nucleated cell counts. Sequencing used immunoSEQ multiplex PCR; TCRdb keeps in-frame clones, though not all of them. V, J and clone size are taken as reported in that table, and D and trimming were inferred from the DNA itself. Among under 95,000 clones listed, roughly 85% were seen once. V lost 4 bases and J 0 bases, leaving 10 bases between the germline ends. CDR1 and CDR2 (germline): KGHSH, LQKENI. This CDR3 has 14 residues. The sequencing input was peripheral blood. The receptor's source is a human donor in a cohort sampled during active COVID-19. This chain joins TRBV18 and TRBJ2-7; TRBD1 is a possible D gene (5 bases). In DNA form, the CDR3 reads TGTGCCAGCTCACTCCCGACAGCCTCCTACGAGCAGTACTTC. Translation: CASSLPTASYEQYF.